This entry concerns a single T cell receptor beta chain. Its antigen is undetermined. The data derive from a study of T cells in Graves' hyperthyroidism and ophthalmopathy. Study-level points and caveats: Expanded thyroid clonotypes (above 0.001) were mostly also found in blood. Researchers report that a 13 V-J model separated ophthalmopathy from stable hyperthyroidism.

The CDR3 runs 14 residues. Germline V gene lookup returns CDR1 SEHNR and CDR2 FQNEAQ (reference sequence). J lost 2 bases, V lost 8 bases, and 8 bases had no gene match. The study defined stable Graves' hyperthyroidism as no ophthalmopathy progression within 18 months. Amplification of TCR beta CDR3 regions was performed using RNA transcripts as template. In the first-round RT-PCR of the TCR CDR3, the HTBI primer set was used. In TCRdb, the multiplex PCR reads were re-called with MiXCR into one record per CDR3 protein. The profile shows about 540,000 distinct CDR3 sequences, 46% of them singletons. The receptor comes from a woman in her late teens or twenties with Graves' hyperthyroidism. The chain combines TRBV7-9 with TRBJ2-7; 8 nucleotides align to TRBD1. Material for sequencing was peripheral blood or thyroid tissue (not recorded which). The CDR3 coding sequence is TGTGCCAGCTACTACGGACAGGGTCCCTACGAGCAGTACTTC. Encoded protein: CASYYGQGPYEQYF.